This TCR beta chain was sequenced in a study of cytomegalovirus exposure and HLA in healthy donors. Points from the study as a whole: Exclusion applied to some V segments, including TRBV6-2 and TRBV6-3, as they were indistinguishable.

Nominally healthy donors were sampled, though unrecorded immune exposures were likely. The CDR3 sequence is 15 residues long. The germline CDR1 and CDR2 sequences are MNHNY and SVGAGI (reference sequence). Trimming took off 0 bases at V and 3 bases at J, with 9 bases between the two ends. Concerning this clone itself: The antigen is undetermined.

PCR used 60 Vbeta primers and 13 Jbeta primers. Produced via immunoSEQ multiplex PCR; TCRdb's table is partial and in-frame only. In the table there are about 93,000 clones, 78% of which are singletons. The origin of this receptor is a woman aged 35 to 49 in good health and CMV-seronegative. The sample taken for sequencing was PBMCs. The chain combines TRBV6-6 with TRBJ1-3; a weak D match, TRBD1 (5 bases). CDR3 coding DNA: TGTGCCAGCAGTTACTCCGGACAAGATGGAAACACCATATATTTT. Its translation is CASSYSGQDGNTIYF.